One sample yielded the 6 T cell receptor beta chains listed below, sequenced in a study of cytomegalovirus exposure and HLA in healthy donors (dated by TCRdb to the late 2010s). The library was generated by the immunoSEQ multiplex PCR assay. For the multiplex PCR, a mixture combining 60 forward primers for TCR Vbeta segments and 13 reverse primers for TCR Jbeta segments was used. In its TCRdb copy, this immuneACCESS table keeps in-frame sequences only and misses some clones. Where compared with another copy, unresolved V genes explain less than half of these, and the others have no known cause. The sample's records list roughly 73,000 clones. The ten largest clones add up to about an eighth of the sample. Sequencing was done on a sample of PBMCs. These receptors originate from a man aged 50-59 years in good health and CMV-seropositive.

The chain recombines TRBV10-3 with TRBJ1-1; the D gene is possibly TRBD1 (5 bases). Between the trimmed V and J ends, which lost 8 bases and 1 base, there was a span of 11 bases. The CDR3 is 13 amino acids. Germline loops: CDR1 ENHRY, CDR2 SYGVKD. The CDR3 sequence: CAIGAEGNTEAFF. In DNA form, the CDR3 reads TGTGCCATCGGGGCGGAGGGGAACACTGAAGCTTTCTTT.

The gene calls are TRBV2 and TRBJ2-1, with 12 nucleotides matching TRBD2. With V trimmed by 2 bases and J by 7 bases, 6 bases remained unmatched. Germline assignment: CDR1 SNHLY and CDR2 FYNNEI. The CDR3 has 16 amino acids. CDR3 amino acids: CASSELLAGGGNEQFF. Written as DNA, the CDR3 is TGTGCCAGCAGTGAATTACTAGCGGGAGGCGGTAATGAGCAGTTCTTC.

In DNA, the CDR3 is TGTGCCAGCAGCGTAGAAGCGGGAAGCTCCTACGAGCAGTACTTC. Protein: CASSVEAGSSYEQYF. The genes are TRBV9 and TRBJ2-7; 7 bases are shared with TRBD2. CDR3 size: 15 residues. The junction had 3 bases not matched to a gene; V was cut back by 0 bases and J by 0 bases. Germline V gives CDR1 SGDLS, CDR2 YYNGEE.

The chain uses TRBV9 and TRBJ1-1; 9 nucleotides match TRBD1. Per the germline V gene, CDR1 is SGDLS and CDR2 is YYNGEE. After removal of 3 bases from V and 3 bases from J, the junction contained 0 bases not matched to a gene. The CDR3 consists of 13 residues. DNA for the CDR3: TGTGCCAGCAGCGGACAGGGGGACACTGAAGCTTTCTTT. This gives the protein CASSGQGDTEAFF.

The rearrangement links TRBV30 to TRBJ1-5; a possible D gene is TRBD1 (5 bases). This CDR3 region has 19 residues. V dropped 3 bases and J dropped 0 bases, with 24 bases sitting between them. The germline V gene has CDR1 GTSNPN and CDR2 SVGIG (reference sequence). CDR3 DNA sequence: TGTGCCTGGAGCTTTAACCGGGACTCGACAGATTATAGCAATCAGCCCCAGCATTTT. Translation: CAWSFNRDSTDYSNQPQHF.

The chain is built from TRBV7-9 and TRBJ2-5; TRBD1 aligns across 7 bases. Germline-derived CDR1 and CDR2 are SEHNR and FQNEAQ (reference sequence). There are 14 residues in the CDR3. Germline trimming cut 2 bases from V and 4 bases from J; bases unmatched to any gene: 4. The CDR3 DNA follows: TGTGCCAGCAGCTTACCCGACAGGGCAGAGACCCAGTACTTC. Translating it yields CASSLPDRAETQYF.